This T cell receptor (beta chain) was captured in a study of beta chain features in type 1 diabetes. About this clone itself: What it recognizes is unknown.

General observations from the study: The question of HLA type influencing TCRB rearrangement was one that remained unresolved here.

Germline CDR1 and CDR2: MGHRA and YSYEKL. Trimming removed 1 base from V and 2 bases from J; junction bases left unmatched: 5. The CDR3 length is 17 residues. cDNA synthesis used the whole RNA isolate, giving expressed TCRB sequences. TCRdb keeps only in-frame clones here, not all; method: immunoSEQ multiplex PCR. This sample yields 360,000 or so clones, of which around a fifth are seen a single time; under 0.05% belongs to the top ten. Cells sorted by CD45RO/CCR7/CD25/CD127/CD95/CD27 comprised CD4+ naive, central memory, regulatory and stem cell-like memory cells. This receptor was identified in a young woman in good health. The chain has TRBV4-1 and TRBJ2-6; TRBD1 agrees at 7 bases. Input material: naive CD4+ T cells from blood. This chain's CDR3 is CASSQVGQGAGANVLTF. The CDR3 DNA follows: TGCGCCAGCAGCCAAGTTGGGCAGGGGGCTGGGGCCAACGTCCTGACTTTC.